The rows below give T cell receptor beta chains drawn from one sample of a study of cytomegalovirus exposure and HLA in healthy donors. Libraries were prepared by immunoSEQ multiplex PCR; TCRdb keeps only in-frame clonotypes and omits some of them. The table lists over 80,000 clones, around three fifths of them singletons, with about 5.5% in the top ten. Specimen: PBMCs. The receptors were gathered from a boy between 5 and 17 years old in good health and CMV-seropositive. Each CDR3 is given with its conserved first and last residue. A D gene is named only where the DNA matches it firmly. Size is stated for part of the rows, as once, few or many counts, or as a class when the clone is expanded.

j_call d_call clone_size v_call cdr3_aa cdr3_nt
TRBJ1-1 NA NA TRBV2 CASTRQIDEAFF TGTGCCAGCACCCGCCAGATTGATGAAGCTTTCTTT
TRBJ2-1 TRBD2 NA TRBV30 CAWSVGTSGSLDEQFF TGTGCCTGGAGTGTAGGGACTAGCGGGAGTTTGGATGAGCAGTTCTTC
TRBJ1-4 TRBD1 few TRBV29-1 CSARPGQGQLFF TGCAGCGCTCGACCGGGACAGGGACAACTGTTTTTT
TRBJ1-4 TRBD1 NA TRBV19 CASSADRAPNEKLFF TGTGCCAGTAGTGCCGACAGGGCACCTAATGAAAAACTGTTTTTT
TRBJ2-5 NA NA TRBV19 CASSNGGSEETQYF TGTGCCAGTAGTAATGGGGGCAGTGAAGAGACCCAGTACTTC
TRBJ1-2 NA few TRBV4-1 CASSQAERVYGYTF TGCGCCAGCAGCCAAGCGGAACGGGTCTATGGCTACACCTTC
TRBJ2-7 NA NA TRBV2 CASSRQAYEQYF TGTGCCAGCAGTCGACAGGCCTACGAGCAGTACTTC
TRBJ2-5 TRBD1 few TRBV7-6 CASSIWTGGQETQYF TGTGCCAGCAGCATCTGGACAGGTGGACAAGAGACCCAGTACTTC
TRBJ2-7 NA NA TRBV5-5 CASRPAGSYEQYF TGTGCCAGCAGGCCCGCAGGTTCCTACGAGCAGTACTTT
TRBJ2-3 TRBD2 NA TRBV5-4 CASSAGLAGLTDTQYF TGTGCCAGCAGCGCGGGACTAGCGGGCCTCACAGATACGCAGTATTTT
TRBJ2-7 TRBD1 once TRBV2 CASSTGTGRQYEQYF TGTGCCAGCAGTACTGGGACAGGGAGGCAGTACGAGCAGTACTTC
TRBJ2-1 TRBD1 few TRBV5-6 CASNPTGGQDEQFF TGTGCCAGCAACCCTACCGGGGGACAGGATGAGCAGTTCTTC
TRBJ2-7 NA NA TRBV6-5 CASSPEQGYEQYF TGTGCCAGCAGTCCCGAACAGGGCTACGAGCAGTACTTC
TRBJ2-3 TRBD2 NA TRBV5-1 CASSLGLADTQYF TGCGCCAGCAGCTTGGGACTAGCTGATACGCAGTATTTT
TRBJ2-6 NA few TRBV19 CATSQGHSGANVLTF TGTGCCACCTCGCAGGGCCACTCTGGGGCCAACGTCCTGACTTTC